The 28 T cell receptor beta chains below come from one sample, sequenced in a study of blood T cell repertoires in COVID-19. Some clones are missing from TCRdb's copy, which holds only in-frame ones; the method was immunoSEQ multiplex PCR. The table has 95,000 to 110,000 clones, 85% to 90% seen once. The sample comprised peripheral blood. The receptors here all came from a human donor in a cohort sampled during active COVID-19.

The gene calls are TRBV6-2 or TRBV6-3 and TRBJ2-1; TRBD1 matches at 9 bases. The CDR3 loop spans 17 amino acids. Germline CDR1 and CDR2: MNHEY and SVGEGT. Unmatched junction bases numbered 6, after V lost 3 bases and J lost 0 bases. CDR3 in DNA: TGTGCCAGCAGTTATCACCGACAGGGGGGCTCCTACAATGAGCAGTTCTTC. It translates to CASSYHRQGGSYNEQFF.

V is TRBV28 and J is TRBJ1-2; possibly TRBD1 for D (6 bases). The germline V gene has CDR1 MDHEN and CDR2 SYDVKM. CDR3 size: 14 residues. Between the trimmed V and J ends, which lost 5 bases and 8 bases, there was a span of 18 bases. The CDR3 is CASSPLQGSDGYTF. CDR3 nucleotides: TGTGCCAGCAGTCCGCTACAGGGTAGTGACGGCTACACCTTC.

The chain has TRBV15 and TRBJ1-6; 7 bases fit TRBD1. J lost 10 bases, V lost 0 bases, and 6 bases had no gene match. The CDR3 length is 15 residues. Looked up from germline, CDR1 is LNHNV and CDR2 is YYDKDF (reference sequence). The CDR3 sequence is CATSRDGQGDSPLHF. CDR3 sequence (DNA): TGTGCCACCAGCAGAGATGGGCAGGGGGACTCACCCCTCCACTTT.

The chain has TRBV18 and TRBJ1-1; 7 positions match TRBD1. CDR1 and CDR2 from the germline V gene are KGHSH and LQKENI. This CDR3 is built from 16 residues. V gave up 4 bases and J gave up 0 bases; unmatched junction bases: 8. CDR3 protein: CASSQGQPFMNTEAFF. DNA for the CDR3: TGTGCCAGCTCACAGGGACAGCCTTTCATGAACACTGAAGCTTTCTTT.

This chain joins TRBV28 and TRBJ2-7; TRBD1 matches at 7 bases. CDR1 MDHEN and CDR2 SYDVKM come from the germline V gene. V dropped 5 bases and J dropped 6; count of bases not matched to a gene: 4. This CDR3 is 12 amino acids long. The CDR3 region is CASSLTGSEQYF. Written as DNA, the CDR3 is TGTGCCAGCAGTCTGACAGGGAGCGAGCAGTACTTC.

The rearrangement uses TRBV28 and TRBJ2-3; 13 positions match TRBD2. V gave up 3 bases and J gave up 5 bases; unmatched junction bases: 5. Germline-derived CDR1 and CDR2 are MDHEN and SYDVKM. This CDR3 contains 16 residues. The CDR3 DNA reads TGTGCCAGCAGTTTGGGACTAGCGGGATGGGTAGATACGCAGTATTTT. Amino acid sequence: CASSLGLAGWVDTQYF.

The chain combines TRBV30 with TRBJ2-3; D is possibly TRBD2 (6 bases). V lost 1 base and J 0 bases, leaving 14 bases between the germline ends. The length of the CDR3 is 16 residues. Germline V gene sequence: CDR1 GTSNPN, CDR2 SVGIG (reference sequence). The CDR3 sequence is CAWSGSGLSSTDTQYF. The CDR3 DNA is TGTGCCTGGAGTGGCTCGGGACTGTCGAGCACAGATACGCAGTATTTT.

This clone is deemed medium-sized (0.01 to 0.1%). This rearrangement joins TRBV4-3 to TRBJ2-7; TRBD1 might be the D (5 bases). From germline, CDR1 is LGHNA and CDR2 YSLEER. The CDR3 is made up of 18 amino acids. The germline V and J ends were trimmed by 0 bases and 2 bases, with 20 bases remaining between them. CDR3 amino acids: CASSQDVPSTVFPYEQYF. For the CDR3, the DNA is TGCGCCAGCAGCCAAGATGTACCCTCGACAGTCTTTCCCTACGAGCAGTACTTC.

The rearrangement links TRBV29-1 to TRBJ2-1; 11 bases map to TRBD2. From germline, CDR1 is SQVTM and CDR2 ANQGSEA. Germline trimming cut 5 bases from V and 4 bases from J; bases unmatched to any gene: 1. The CDR3 has 13 amino acids. The CDR3 protein is CSVPSGGYNEQFF. The CDR3 DNA follows: TGCAGCGTTCCTAGCGGGGGGTACAATGAGCAGTTCTTC.

Here the CDR3 reads CASSRESGGTDTQYF. The CDR3 DNA reads as TGTGCCAGCAGTCGGGAGTCGGGGGGCACAGATACGCAGTATTTT. The chain uses TRBV6-5 and TRBJ2-3; D perhaps matches TRBD2 (6 bases). V lost 5 bases and J lost 1, with 13 bases in between. The CDR3 covers 15 residues. The germline gives CDR1 MNHEY, CDR2 SVGAGI.

The CDR3 sequence: CASSLDGGVSNTEAFF. CDR3 nucleotide sequence: TGCGCCAGCAGCTTGGATGGGGGGGTCTCGAACACTGAAGCTTTCTTT. V and J are TRBV5-1 and TRBJ1-1; D might be TRBD1 (5 bases). The CDR3 is made up of 16 amino acids. Per the germline V gene, CDR1 is SGHRS and CDR2 is YFSETQ. The germline V and J ends were trimmed by 0 bases and 1 base, with 13 bases remaining between them.

This rearrangement joins TRBV28 to TRBJ1-6; 9 bases map to TRBD1. CDR1 is MDHEN, CDR2 SYDVKM, per germline. This CDR3 contains 16 residues. V shed 6 bases, J shed 9 bases, and the junction held 12 bases outside the gene matches. The DNA of the CDR3 is TGTGCCAGCAGCCTCCCACACGGACAGGGGTTTTCACCCCTCCACTTT. It codes for CASSLPHGQGFSPLHF.

V gene TRBV18 combines with J gene TRBJ1-6, with TRBD1 as a possible D gene (6 bases). CDR1 and CDR2 from the germline V gene are KGHSH and LQKENI. Between the trimmed V and J ends, which lost 3 bases and 6 bases, there was a span of 18 bases. CDR3 length: 17 amino acids. This CDR3 is CASSPNRALRLNSPLHF. The CDR3 DNA is TGTGCCAGCTCACCGAACAGGGCCCTCCGCCTTAATTCACCCCTCCACTTT.

V usage is TRBV29-1 and J usage is TRBJ2-6; 9 bases fit TRBD1. CDR3 length: 17 amino acids. CDR1 and CDR2 (germline): SQVTM, ANQGSEA. After removal of 4 bases from V and 2 bases from J, the junction contained 9 bases not matched to a gene. The CDR3 sequence: CSVVWDREVPGANVLTF. CDR3 bases: TGCAGCGTTGTTTGGGACAGGGAAGTCCCTGGGGCCAACGTCCTGACTTTC.

V gene TRBV4-3 combines with J gene TRBJ1-2, with 9 bases identical to TRBD1. The CDR3 consists of 15 residues. Germline CDR1 LGHNA, CDR2 YSLEER. V lost 2 bases, J lost 2 bases, and 3 bases stayed unmatched. DNA of the CDR3: TGCGCCAGCAGCCAACAAGGGACAGGGAACTATGGCTACACCTTC. Its translation is CASSQQGTGNYGYTF.

Only a few counts were recorded for this clone. The V gene is TRBV4-1, the J gene TRBJ2-6; the D is unclear. Deletions cut 1 base from V and 0 bases from J, with 10 bases between. This CDR3 is 17 amino acids long. Germline V CDR1 and CDR2: MGHRA, YSYEKL. The CDR3 DNA sequence: TGCGCCAGCAGCCAAGTGGCCAGCGCCTCTGGGGCCAACGTCCTGACTTTC. Its protein is CASSQVASASGANVLTF.

The V gene is TRBV19, the J gene TRBJ2-7; 11 bases line up with TRBD1. The CDR3 loop spans 15 amino acids. The ends lost 5 bases at V and 4 bases at J; junction bases unmatched: 7. The germline gives CDR1 LNHDA, CDR2 SQIVND (reference sequence). The CDR3 coding sequence is TGTGCCAGTAGTCAACCGGGACAGGGGGTGTACGAGCAGTACTTC. Its protein is CASSQPGQGVYEQYF. The entire variable domain, with the rest obtained from reference TRBV19 and TRBJ2-7, is as follows: DGGITQSPKYLFRKEGQNVTLSCEQNLNHDAMYWYRQDPGQGLRLIYYSQIVNDFQKGDIAEGYSVSREKKESFPLTVTSAQKNPTAFYLCASSQPGQGVYEQYFGPGTRLTVT.

The chain couples TRBV18 to TRBJ1-5; a possible D gene is TRBD1 (5 bases). In germline, CDR1 is KGHSH, CDR2 LQKENI. V lost 2 bases, J lost 7 bases, and 12 bases lay in between. This CDR3 is built from 14 residues. CDR3 in amino acids: CASSPTGGGQPQHF. CDR3 bases: TGTGCCAGCTCACCAACGGGGGGTGGGCAGCCCCAGCATTTT.

The gene calls are TRBV5-1 and TRBJ1-1; 8 bases agree with TRBD1. The CDR3 spans 16 residues. Germline CDR1 SGHRS, CDR2 YFSETQ. V gave up 1 base and J gave up 2 bases; unmatched junction bases: 7. DNA for the CDR3: TGCGCCAGCAGCTTGTCGGGACAGGTTGGAAACACTGAAGCTTTCTTT. Translating gives CASSLSGQVGNTEAFF. The entire variable domain, with the rest obtained from reference TRBV5-1 and TRBJ1-1, is as follows: KAGVTQTPRYLIKTRGQQVTLSCSPISGHRSVSWYQQTPGQGLQFLFEYFSETQRNKGNFPGRFSGRQFSNSRSEMNVSTLELGDSALYLCASSLSGQVGNTEAFFGQGTRLTVV.

The CDR3 nucleotides read TGTGCCAGCAGCCAAGACCGGCTAGCCGGGGAGCTGTTTTTT. This translates into CASSQDRLAGELFF. The chain couples TRBV4-2 to TRBJ2-2; D uncertain. Germline CDR1 is LGHNA and CDR2 is YNFKEQ. The CDR3 extends over 14 amino acids. V was trimmed by 0 bases and J by 6 bases, leaving 8 bases between them.

The V gene is TRBV2, the J gene TRBJ1-6; tentative D call: TRBD1 (6 bases). CDR1 is SNHLY, CDR2 FYNNEI, per germline. V was shortened by 7 bases and J by 5 bases, with 15 bases between the two germline ends. The CDR3 spans 15 residues. The CDR3 reads CASTLETGNNSPLHF. CDR3 bases: TGTGCCAGCACTCTGGAGACAGGAAATAATTCACCCCTCCACTTT.

The V call is TRBV5-6, the J call TRBJ2-1, with 9 positions matching TRBD1. V lost 4 bases to trimming and J lost 8 bases; unmatched junction nucleotides: 7. Germline V gene lookup returns CDR1 SGHDT and CDR2 YYEEEE. The CDR3 sequence is 14 residues long. The CDR3 bases are TGTGCCAGCAGCCCCAGGGACAGGGCCTATGAGCAGTTCTTC. Translating gives CASSPRDRAYEQFF.

The gene calls are TRBV3-1 (or the pseudogene TRBV3-2) and TRBJ2-3; D gene ambiguous. CDR3 size: 15 residues. In germline, CDR1 is LGHDT, CDR2 YNNKEL (reference sequence). V lost 5 bases and J 2 bases, leaving 14 bases between the germline ends. CDR3 sequence reads: CASSESPRHTDTQYF. The CDR3, as DNA: TGTGCCAGCAGCGAAAGTCCCCGACACACAGATACGCAGTATTTT.

This chain uses TRBV14 with TRBJ2-5; TRBD1 agrees at 8 bases. Germline V gene data show CDR1 as SGHDN and CDR2 as FVKESK. Trimming removed 3 bases from V and 6 bases from J; junction bases left unmatched: 3. CDR3 length: 13 residues. The CDR3 sequence: CASSQDRVQTQYF. DNA for the CDR3: TGTGCCAGCAGCCAGGACAGGGTCCAGACCCAGTACTTC.

The table lists this clone with a count of one. This chain uses TRBV29-1 with TRBJ2-1, with TRBD2 identical over 10 bases. The length of the CDR3 is 15 residues. Germline V lookup: CDR1 SQVTM, CDR2 ANQGSEA. J was trimmed by 9 bases and V by 6 bases; bases with no gene match: 14. CDR3 loop: CSVRYRSSGRGEQFF. The CDR3 DNA sequence: TGCAGCGTCAGATATAGGTCTAGCGGGAGAGGTGAGCAGTTCTTC.

The J gene is TRBJ1-5, the V gene TRBV6-2 or TRBV6-3; tentative D call: TRBD1 (6 bases). Germline V gives CDR1 MNHEY, CDR2 SVGEGT. With 2 bases removed from V and 5 bases from J, the gap between germline ends came to 10 bases. The length of the CDR3 is 14 residues. The CDR3 loop is CASSYGQFYQPQHF. CDR3 nucleotides: TGTGCCAGCAGTTACGGACAGTTCTATCAGCCCCAGCATTTT.

The V gene is TRBV7-6, the J gene TRBJ2-7, with 7 positions matching TRBD2. The CDR3 is 13 amino acids. CDR1 and CDR2 from the germline V gene are SGHVS and FNYEAQ. Trimming at V came to 5 bases and at J to 5 bases, leaving 6 bases not matched to a gene. The CDR3 nucleotides are TGTGCCAGCAGCGAAGGCGCGGGGGACGAGCAGTACTTC. Encoded protein: CASSEGAGDEQYF.

The J gene is TRBJ2-7, the V gene TRBV18; D is possibly TRBD2 (5 bases). This CDR3 contains 14 residues. Between the trimmed V and J ends, which lost 6 bases and 0 bases, there was a span of 12 bases. Per germline, CDR1 KGHSH and CDR2 LQKENI. CDR3 amino acids: CASSTEVSSYEQYF. CDR3 bases: TGTGCCAGCTCGACGGAGGTTAGCTCCTACGAGCAGTACTTC.